Listed below are T cell receptor beta chains from one sample, sequenced in a study of blood T cell repertoires in COVID-19. TCRdb keeps only in-frame clones here, not all; method: immunoSEQ multiplex PCR. The repertoire holds some 180,000 clones, with roughly 82% as singletons. The sequenced sample consisted of peripheral blood. The receptors were gathered from a woman aged 55 to 70 with COVID-19, enrolled during active disease. Each CDR3 is given with its conserved first and last residue. A D gene is named only where the DNA matches it firmly. Rows give clone size only sometimes, using once, few, many, or a class for an expanded clone.

cdr3_length	v_call	d_call	j_call	clone_size	cdr3_nt	cdr3_aa
15	TRBV5-5	TRBD1	TRBJ1-2	.	TGTGCCAGCAGCTTGGCGGCGAACAGGGGGCTCGGCTACACCTTC	CASSLAANRGLGYTF
14	TRBV18	TRBD1	TRBJ1-6	few	TGTGCCAGCTCACAGGACAGGGGTAATTCACCCCTCCACTTT	CASSQDRGNSPLHF
15	TRBV3-1/TRBV3-2	.	TRBJ1-5	.	TGTGCCAGCAGCCAAGATGCGAGCAGCAATCAGCCCCAGCATTTT	CASSQDASSNQPQHF
16	TRBV20-1	TRBD1	TRBJ2-2	.	TGCAGTGCTAGTACAGACCAGGGGGCTGGGGGCGGGGAGCTGTTTTTT	CSASTDQGAGGGELFF
14	TRBV6-5	.	TRBJ2-3	.	TGTGCCAGCAGTTACTCGGCCCTGCGGGATACGCAGTATTTT	CASSYSALRDTQYF
14	TRBV7-9	TRBD2	TRBJ2-2	.	TGTGCCACTCAGTTAGCGGGAGTACCCGGGGAGCTGTTTTTT	CATQLAGVPGELFF
14	TRBV27	TRBD2	TRBJ2-7	.	TGTGCCAGCAGTTTATGGGGGAGGGCATACGAGCAGTACTTC	CASSLWGRAYEQYF
17	TRBV7-3	TRBD2	TRBJ2-6	few	TGTGCCAGCAGCGCGACTAGCGGGGGACAGGGGGCCAACGTCCTGACTTTC	CASSATSGGQGANVLTF
15	TRBV11-2	.	TRBJ1-1	.	TGTGCCAGCAGCTTAGTGGCCGGGTTGAACACTGAAGCTTTCTTT	CASSLVAGLNTEAFF
14	TRBV10-3	.	TRBJ1-5	.	TGTGCCATCAGTGGGGCTTATAGCAATCAGCCCCAGCATTTT	CAISGAYSNQPQHF